Each of the 9 T cell receptor beta chains below was sequenced from the same sample in a study of T cells after posttransplantation cyclophosphamide. A marrow graft followed busulfan-fludarabine conditioning, with cyclophosphamide on days +3 and +4. TCRdb's copy holds only in-frame clones and misses some; the assay was immunoSEQ multiplex PCR. The sample has around 10,000 clones; roughly 80% are singletons. Specimen: PBMCs, collected after allogeneic stem cell transplant with posttransplant cyclophosphamide. The receptors were gathered from a female patient aged 50-59 years who received an allogeneic stem cell transplant from a related donor, was CMV-positive, and had no GVHD. Certain T cells may be donor cells from the graft.

This clone has only one observation. This rearrangement joins TRBV10-2 to TRBJ2-1, with 11 bases identical to TRBD2. The germline V gene encodes CDR1 WSHSY and CDR2 SAAADI. V was pared by 7 bases and J by 8 bases, with 7 bases of the junction left unmatched. The CDR3 is made up of 14 amino acids. The DNA for the CDR3 is TGCGCCAGCACTAAGACTAGCGGGGCAGATGAGCAGTTCTTC. Protein sequence: CASTKTSGADEQFF.

The V call is TRBV5-1, the J call TRBJ2-5; D remains ambiguous. The CDR3 contains 15 residues. CDR1 is SGHRS, CDR2 YFSETQ, per germline. Trimming removed 2 bases from V and 3 bases from J, with 14 bases in between. This CDR3 is CASSLDLRREETQYF. CDR3 DNA: TGCGCCAGCAGCTTAGATTTGAGGAGAGAAGAGACCCAGTACTTC. Based on the CDR3 plus reference TRBV5-1 and TRBJ2-5, the full variable domain is KAGVTQTPRYLIKTRGQQVTLSCSPISGHRSVSWYQQTPGQGLQFLFEYFSETQRNKGNFPGRFSGRQFSNSRSEMNVSTLELGDSALYLCASSLDLRREETQYFGPGTRLLVL.

The V gene is TRBV18, the J gene TRBJ2-5, with 8 positions matching TRBD2. The germline CDR1 and CDR2 sequences are KGHSH and LQKENI. V lost 4 bases to trimming and J lost 1 base; unmatched junction nucleotides: 2. CDR3 size: 14 residues. The DNA for the CDR3 is TGTGCCAGCTCACGGGGACTAGGCCAAGAGACCCAGTACTTC. As protein: CASSRGLGQETQYF.

V usage is TRBV13 and J usage is TRBJ1-3, with D possibly matching TRBD1 (6 bases). V was pared by 4 bases and J by 2 bases, with 9 bases between. The CDR3 has 14 residues. Looked up from germline, CDR1 is PRHDT and CDR2 is FYEKMQ (reference sequence). The CDR3 loop reads CASSSDRPGNTIYF. The CDR3 DNA is TGTGCCAGCAGCTCGGACAGACCTGGAAACACCATATATTTT.

The chain carries TRBV9 and TRBJ2-7, with D tentatively TRBD1 (5 bases). Trimming cost V 0 bases and J 5 bases, with 15 bases left between them. The CDR3 runs 15 residues. From germline, CDR1 is SGDLS and CDR2 YYNGEE. DNA of the CDR3: TGTGCCAGCAGCGTAGGACCTGAAGGGGCGGACGAGCAGTACTTC. Residues: CASSVGPEGADEQYF.

This clone was counted only a few times. CDR3 nucleotides: TGTGCCAGCAGTGGGCTTCGCTACGAGCAGTACTTC. This encodes CASSGLRYEQYF. The chain is built from TRBV6-1 and TRBJ2-7; no clear D gene. Germline V gives CDR1 MNHNS, CDR2 SASEGT. CDR3 size: 12 residues. V was clipped by 4 bases and J by 3 bases, with 7 bases between them.

The chain recombines TRBV9 with TRBJ1-6; TRBD1 agrees at 9 bases. V shed 0 bases, J shed 7 bases, and the junction held 8 bases outside the gene matches. The V gene's germline CDR1 is SGDLS and CDR2 YYNGEE. CDR3 length equals 17 residues. CDR3 sequence: CASSVEGTGSWNSPLHF. CDR3 bases: TGTGCCAGCAGCGTAGAAGGGACAGGGTCATGGAATTCACCCCTCCACTTT.

The chain combines TRBV7-9 with TRBJ2-4; possible D gene TRBD1, 5 bases. Germline V gene lookup returns CDR1 SEHNR and CDR2 FQNEAQ (reference sequence). V was cut by 5 bases and J by 0 bases, with 11 bases left in between. This CDR3 is 15 amino acids long. This CDR3 is CASSPQGIAKNIQYF. The CDR3 bases are TGTGCCAGCAGCCCCCAGGGAATAGCCAAAAACATTCAGTACTTC. The whole variable domain, remainder taken from reference TRBV7-9 and TRBJ2-4, is DTGVSQNPRHKITKRGQNVTFRCDPISEHNRLYWYRQTLGQGPEFLTYFQNEAQLEKSRLLSDRFSAERPKGSFSTLEIQRTEQGDSAMYLCASSPQGIAKNIQYFGAGTRLSVL.

This clone was observed a handful of times. V is TRBV28 and J is TRBJ1-5; 7 bases fit TRBD1. The CDR3 runs to 16 residues. Germline V gene data show CDR1 as MDHEN and CDR2 as SYDVKM. V trimming: 7 bases; J trimming: 4 bases; junction bases outside the gene matches: 13. CDR3 coding DNA: TGTGCCAGCAAAAGGGGGCAGGGTCGGGCTAATCAGCCCCAGCATTTT. Encoded protein: CASKRGQGRANQPQHF.